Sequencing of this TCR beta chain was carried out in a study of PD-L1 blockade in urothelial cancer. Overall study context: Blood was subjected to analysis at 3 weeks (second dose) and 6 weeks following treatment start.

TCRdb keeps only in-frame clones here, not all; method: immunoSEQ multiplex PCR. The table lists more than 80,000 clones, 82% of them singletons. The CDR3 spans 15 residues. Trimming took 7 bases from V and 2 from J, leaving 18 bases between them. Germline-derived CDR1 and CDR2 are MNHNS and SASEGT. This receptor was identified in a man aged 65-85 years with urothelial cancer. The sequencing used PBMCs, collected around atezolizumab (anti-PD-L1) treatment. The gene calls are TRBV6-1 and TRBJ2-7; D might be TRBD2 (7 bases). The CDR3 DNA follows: TGTGCCAGCAACCAGGGGCGCGGGGGAACCTACGAGCAGTACTTC. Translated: CASNQGRGGTYEQYF.